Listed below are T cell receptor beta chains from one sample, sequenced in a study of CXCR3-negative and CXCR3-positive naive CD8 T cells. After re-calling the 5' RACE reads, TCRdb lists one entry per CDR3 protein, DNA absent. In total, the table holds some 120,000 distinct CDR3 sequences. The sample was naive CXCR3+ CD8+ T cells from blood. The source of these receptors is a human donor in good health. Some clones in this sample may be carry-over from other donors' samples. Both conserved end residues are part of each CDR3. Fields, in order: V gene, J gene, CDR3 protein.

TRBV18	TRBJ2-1	CASSPPGGGEQFF
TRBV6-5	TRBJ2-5	CASSTYGDREEGETQYF
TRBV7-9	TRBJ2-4	CASSDRTKNIQYF
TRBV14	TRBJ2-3	CASRLTGGSDTQYF
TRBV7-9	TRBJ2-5	CASSLMTDREETQYF
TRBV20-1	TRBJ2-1	CSARDPYRGQGNEQFF
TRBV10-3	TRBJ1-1	CAIKRGEANTEAFF
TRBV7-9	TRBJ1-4	CASSLKGVNEKLFF
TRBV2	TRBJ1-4	CASIGGDGEKLFF
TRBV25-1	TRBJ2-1	CASSESGTGAHNEQFF
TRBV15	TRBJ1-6	CATSSDRGGSPLHF
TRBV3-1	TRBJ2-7	CASSLPGQGAYEQYF
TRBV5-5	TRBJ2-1	CASNTGNEQFF
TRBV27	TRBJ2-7	CASSPSEEQYF
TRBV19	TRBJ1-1	CASSIPGVDTEAFF
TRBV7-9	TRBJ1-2	CASSGTGQYGYTF
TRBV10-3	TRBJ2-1	CAISEWEPWAGSDDNEQFF
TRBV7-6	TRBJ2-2	CASTPGLAGGITGELFF
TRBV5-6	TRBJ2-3	CASSRTDYTQYF
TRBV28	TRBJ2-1	CASSPDRGDNEQFF
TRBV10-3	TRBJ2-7	CAISESDRGYSYEQYF
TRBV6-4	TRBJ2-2	CATSPNTGELFF
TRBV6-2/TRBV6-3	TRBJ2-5	CASSPPFIAGGPIQETQYF
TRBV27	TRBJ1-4	CASTFTSGTAGLNEKLFF
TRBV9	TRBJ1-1	CASSGVEPEAFF
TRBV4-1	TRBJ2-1	CASSQILAGDYEQFF
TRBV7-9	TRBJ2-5	CASSGYQETQYF
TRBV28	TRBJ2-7	CASSLTDYEQYF
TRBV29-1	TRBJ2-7	CGVTGLYEQYF
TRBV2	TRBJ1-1	CASSDWGINTEAFF
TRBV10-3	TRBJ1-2	CAISESPGSYGYTF
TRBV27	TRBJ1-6	CASSYGTPNSPLHF
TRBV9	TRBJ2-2	CASSPPRGDTGELFF
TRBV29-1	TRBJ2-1	CSGGREDSGNEQFF
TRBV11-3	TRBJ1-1	CASSSGQGRTEAFF
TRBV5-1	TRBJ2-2	CASSGTGGTGELFF
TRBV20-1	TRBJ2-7	CSARRRDSSYEQYF
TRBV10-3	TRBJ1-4	CAISGSVTEKLFF
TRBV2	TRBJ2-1	CASSGGLAEYNEQFF
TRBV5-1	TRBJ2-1	CASSLPEYNEQFF
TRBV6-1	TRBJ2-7	CASNLDTAAYEQYF
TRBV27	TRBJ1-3	CASSLYGDSSGNTIYF
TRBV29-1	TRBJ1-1	CSVGQGYGTEAFF
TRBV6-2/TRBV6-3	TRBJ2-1	CASSYPGRTYNEQFF
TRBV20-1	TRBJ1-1	CSARVMGGMNTEAFF
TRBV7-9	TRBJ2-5	CASSLLLKETQYF
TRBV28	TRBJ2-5	CASTQVEGSETQYF
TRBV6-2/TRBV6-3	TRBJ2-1	CASLEGETYNEQFF
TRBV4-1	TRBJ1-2	CASSQYQGSLGYTF
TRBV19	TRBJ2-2	CASLDWNTGELFF
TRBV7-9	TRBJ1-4	CASIGGRSEKLFF
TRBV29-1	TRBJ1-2	CSVLGMTGGANYGYTF
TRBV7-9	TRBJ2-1	CASSSPGQPTYNEQFF
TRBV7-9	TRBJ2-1	CASSLAGDSYNEQFF
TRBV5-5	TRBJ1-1	CASSLGWESTEAFF
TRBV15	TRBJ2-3	CATSRGNIEADTQYF
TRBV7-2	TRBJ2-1	CASSDGTLNEQFF